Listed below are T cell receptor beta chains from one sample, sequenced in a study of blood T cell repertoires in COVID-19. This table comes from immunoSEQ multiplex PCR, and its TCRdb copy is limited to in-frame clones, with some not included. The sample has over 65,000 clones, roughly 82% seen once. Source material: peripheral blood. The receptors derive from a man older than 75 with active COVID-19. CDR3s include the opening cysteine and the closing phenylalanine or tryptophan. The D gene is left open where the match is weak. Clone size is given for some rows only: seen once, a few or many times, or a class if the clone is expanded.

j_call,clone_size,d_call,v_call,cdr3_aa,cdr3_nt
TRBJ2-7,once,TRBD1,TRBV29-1,CSVTDRVAYEQYF,TGCAGCGTCACTGACAGGGTGGCCTACGAGCAGTACTTC
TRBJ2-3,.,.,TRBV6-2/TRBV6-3,CASSDTEDTQYF,TGTGCCAGCAGTGACACGGAAGATACGCAGTATTTT
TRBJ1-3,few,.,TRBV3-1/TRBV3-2,CASSQSESGNTIYF,TGTGCCAGCAGCCAGTCTGAGAGTGGAAACACCATATATTTT
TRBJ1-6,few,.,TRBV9,CASSGLSSYNSPLHF,TGTGCCAGCAGCGGCCTGAGCTCCTATAATTCACCCCTCCACTTT
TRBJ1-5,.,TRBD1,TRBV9,CASSTGTGNNQPQHF,TGTGCCAGCAGCACCGGGACAGGGAACAATCAGCCCCAGCATTTT
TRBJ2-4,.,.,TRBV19,CASSIGQNIQYF,TGTGCCAGTAGTATAGGACAGAACATTCAGTACTTC
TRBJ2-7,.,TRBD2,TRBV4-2,CASSQEAAGGSYEQYF,TGTGCCAGCAGCCAAGAAGCAGCGGGGGGTTCCTACGAGCAGTACTTC
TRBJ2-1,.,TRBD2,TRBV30,CAWTLGLVNNEQFF,TGTGCCTGGACCTTGGGACTAGTTAACAATGAGCAGTTCTTC
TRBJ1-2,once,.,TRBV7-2,CASSAGQPLRHGYTF,TGTGCCAGCAGCGCAGGACAGCCCCTGAGGCACGGCTACACCTTC
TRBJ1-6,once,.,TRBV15,CATSRASGQGNSPLHF,TGTGCCACCAGCAGAGCCTCCGGGCAGGGAAATTCACCCCTCCACTTT
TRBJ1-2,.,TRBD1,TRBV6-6,CASRSDRAQTYGYTF,TGTGCCAGCAGATCCGACAGGGCCCAAACTTATGGCTACACCTTC
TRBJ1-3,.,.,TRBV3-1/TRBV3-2,CASSQDLDSPLLGNTIYF,TGTGCCAGCAGCCAAGATCTAGACAGTCCCCTGTTGGGAAACACCATATATTTT
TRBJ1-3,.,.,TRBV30,CAWSVTGYTFSGNTIYF,TGTGCCTGGAGTGTAACGGGTTATACATTCTCTGGAAACACCATATATTTT
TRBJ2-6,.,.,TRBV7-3,CASSSNPRGSGANVLTF,TGTGCCAGCAGCTCAAACCCGCGGGGCTCTGGGGCCAACGTCCTGACTTTC
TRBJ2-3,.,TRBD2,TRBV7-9,CASSPTSGATDTQYF,TGTGCCAGCAGCCCAACTAGCGGGGCCACAGATACGCAGTATTTT
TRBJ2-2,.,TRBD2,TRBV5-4,CASSSRTSVNTGELFF,TGTGCCAGCAGCTCCAGGACTAGCGTGAACACCGGGGAGCTGTTTTTT
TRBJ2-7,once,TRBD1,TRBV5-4,CASSLSGGYEQYF,TGTGCCAGCAGCTTGTCAGGGGGCTACGAGCAGTACTTC
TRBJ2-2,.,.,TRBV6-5,CASRPFPQGTGELFF,TGTGCCAGCAGACCCTTTCCGCAGGGTACCGGGGAGCTGTTTTTT
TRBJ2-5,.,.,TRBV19,CASRDRAGAQETQYF,TGTGCCAGCCGGGATCGGGCGGGGGCCCAAGAGACCCAGTACTTC
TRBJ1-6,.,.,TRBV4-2,CASSQDGARSYNSPLHF,TGTGCCAGCAGCCAAGATGGAGCCCGCTCCTATAATTCACCCCTCCACTTT
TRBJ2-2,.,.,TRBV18,CASSRDTNTGELFF,TGTGCCAGCTCGAGGGACACCAACACCGGGGAGCTGTTTTTT
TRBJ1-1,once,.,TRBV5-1,CASSGTGSARDTEAFF,TGCGCCAGCAGCGGAACAGGGTCGGCTAGAGACACTGAAGCTTTCTTT
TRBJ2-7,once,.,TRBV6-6,CASSLDFSSSYEQYF,TGTGCCAGCAGTTTGGACTTCTCCTCATCCTACGAGCAGTACTTC
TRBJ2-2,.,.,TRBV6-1,CASSELQGVWNTGELFF,TGTGCCAGCAGTGAGTTACAGGGTGTCTGGAACACCGGGGAGCTGTTTTTT
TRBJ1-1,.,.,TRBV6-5,CASSYRAGETEAFF,TGTGCCAGCAGTTACCGGGCAGGGGAAACTGAAGCTTTCTTT
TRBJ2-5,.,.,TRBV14,CASSQDIGGTQYF,TGTGCCAGCAGCCAGGACATAGGCGGGACCCAGTACTTC
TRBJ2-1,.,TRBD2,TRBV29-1,CSSVLAGGDIQFF,TGCAGCTCCGTACTAGCGGGGGGGGATATTCAGTTCTTC
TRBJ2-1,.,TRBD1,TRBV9,CASSGDSPYNEQFF,TGTGCCAGCAGCGGGGACAGCCCCTACAATGAGCAGTTCTTC